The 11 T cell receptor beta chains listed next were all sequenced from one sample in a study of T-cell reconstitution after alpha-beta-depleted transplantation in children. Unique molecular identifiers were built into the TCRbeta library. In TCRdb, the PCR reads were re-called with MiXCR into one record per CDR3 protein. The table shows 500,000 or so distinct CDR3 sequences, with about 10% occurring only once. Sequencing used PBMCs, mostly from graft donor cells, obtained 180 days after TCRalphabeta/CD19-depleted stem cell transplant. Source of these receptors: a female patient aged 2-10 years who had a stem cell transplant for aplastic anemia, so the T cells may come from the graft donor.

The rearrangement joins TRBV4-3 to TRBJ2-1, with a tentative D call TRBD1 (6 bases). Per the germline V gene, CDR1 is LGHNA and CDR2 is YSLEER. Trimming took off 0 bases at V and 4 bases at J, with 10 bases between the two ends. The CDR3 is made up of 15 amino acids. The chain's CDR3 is CASSQDGTPYNEQFF. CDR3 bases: TGCGCCAGCAGCCAAGACGGGACACCGTACAATGAGCAGTTCTTC.

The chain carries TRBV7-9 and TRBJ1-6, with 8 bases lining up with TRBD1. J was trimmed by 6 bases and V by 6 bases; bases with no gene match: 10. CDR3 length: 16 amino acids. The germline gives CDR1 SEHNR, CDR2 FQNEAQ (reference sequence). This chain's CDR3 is CASSPTGVKRNSPLHF. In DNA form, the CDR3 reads TGTGCCAGCAGTCCGACAGGGGTCAAACGTAATTCACCCCTCCACTTT.

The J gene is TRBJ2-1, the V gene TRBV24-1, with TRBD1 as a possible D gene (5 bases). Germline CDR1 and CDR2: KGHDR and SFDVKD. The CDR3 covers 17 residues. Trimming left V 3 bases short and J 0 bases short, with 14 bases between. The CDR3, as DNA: TGTGCCACCAGTGATGATTCAGGGCAAAGCTCCTACAATGAGCAGTTCTTC. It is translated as CATSDDSGQSSYNEQFF.

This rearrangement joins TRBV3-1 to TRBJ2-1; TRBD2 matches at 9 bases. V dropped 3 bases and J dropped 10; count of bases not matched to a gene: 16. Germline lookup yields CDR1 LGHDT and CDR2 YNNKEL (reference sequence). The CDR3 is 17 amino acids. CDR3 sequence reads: CASSHLGLARAQGEQFF. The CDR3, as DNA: TGTGCCAGCAGCCATCTTGGACTAGCGAGAGCCCAGGGGGAGCAGTTCTTC.

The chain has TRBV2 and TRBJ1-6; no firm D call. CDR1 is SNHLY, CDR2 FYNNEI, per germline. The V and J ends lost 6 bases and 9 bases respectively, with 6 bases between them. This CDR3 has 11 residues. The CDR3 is CASRQASPLHF. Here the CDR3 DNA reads TGTGCCAGCAGGCAGGCTTCACCCCTCCACTTT.

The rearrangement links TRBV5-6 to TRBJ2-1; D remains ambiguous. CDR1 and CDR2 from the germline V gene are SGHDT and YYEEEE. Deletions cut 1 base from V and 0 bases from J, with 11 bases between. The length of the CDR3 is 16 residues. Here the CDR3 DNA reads TGTGCCAGCAGCTTGAGTCGGGTCCCCTCCTACAATGAGCAGTTCTTC. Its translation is CASSLSRVPSYNEQFF.

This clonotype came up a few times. The CDR3 nucleotides are TGCAGTGCTAGTTTGGACAGGTCATCCTACGAGCAGTACTTC. Translated, it gives CSASLDRSSYEQYF. The chain employs TRBV20-1 and TRBJ2-7, with 7 positions matching TRBD1. After removal of 3 bases from V and 1 base from J, the junction contained 6 bases not matched to a gene. The CDR3 totals 14 residues. The germline CDR1 and CDR2 sequences are DFQATT and SNEGSKA (reference sequence).

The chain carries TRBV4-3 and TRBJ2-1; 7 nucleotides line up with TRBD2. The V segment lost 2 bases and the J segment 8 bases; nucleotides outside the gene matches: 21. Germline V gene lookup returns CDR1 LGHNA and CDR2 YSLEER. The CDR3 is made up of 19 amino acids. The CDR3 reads CASSQSTTLGDGRFDEQFF. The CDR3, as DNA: TGCGCCAGCAGCCAATCCACAACGTTGGGGGACGGGAGGTTCGATGAGCAGTTCTTC.

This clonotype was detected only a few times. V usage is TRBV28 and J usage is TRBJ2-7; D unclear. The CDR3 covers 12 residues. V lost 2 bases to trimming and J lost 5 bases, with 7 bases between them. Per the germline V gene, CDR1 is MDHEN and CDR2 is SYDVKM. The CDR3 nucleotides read TGTGCCAGCAGTTTAAGGTCCCACGAGCAGTACTTC. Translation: CASSLRSHEQYF. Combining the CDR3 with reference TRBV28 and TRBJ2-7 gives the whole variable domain DVKVTQSSRYLVKRTGEKVFLECVQDMDHENMFWYRQDPGLGLRLIYFSYDVKMKEKGDIPEGYSVSREKKERFSLILESASTNQTSMYLCASSLRSHEQYFGPGTRLTVT.

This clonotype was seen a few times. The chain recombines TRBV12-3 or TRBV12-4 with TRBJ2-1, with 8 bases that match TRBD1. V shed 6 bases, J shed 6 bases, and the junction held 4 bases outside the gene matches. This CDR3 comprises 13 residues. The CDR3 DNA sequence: TGTGCCAGCAGCTTGGGACAGGCCAATGAGCAGTTCTTC. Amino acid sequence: CASSLGQANEQFF.

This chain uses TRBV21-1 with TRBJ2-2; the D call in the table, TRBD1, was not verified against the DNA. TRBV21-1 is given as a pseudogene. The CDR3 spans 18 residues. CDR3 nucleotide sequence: TGTGCCAGCAGCAAAGCCAGCTCGGGGCGCGCGAACACCGGGGAGCTGTTTTTT. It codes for CASSKASSGRANTGELFF.